Included here is one T cell receptor (beta chain) sequence, with context. What it binds is not known. The CDR3 extends over 17 amino acids. Trimming cost V 2 bases and J 0 bases, with 20 bases left between them. Germline loops: CDR1 DFQATT, CDR2 SNEGSKA (reference sequence). This record comes from a study of post-analysis software for immune sequencing data. Study as a whole: Recorded disease courses covered relapsing-remitting, secondary progressive and progressive-relapsing multiple sclerosis. Some patients had no subtype annotation.

Study-level results: Elevated frequency relative to controls characterized four to six TRBV segments in patients, TRBV5-6, TRBV5-1 and TRBV20-1 among them. Batch-mates among the samples co-clustered strongly by F measure. For normalized Chao1 diversity, multiple sclerosis patients scored significantly lower than controls did.

The library was made from cDNA and included unique molecular identifiers. Input populations of about 0.9 to 10 million T cells gave rise to a few hundred thousand cDNA molecules. TCRdb used MiXCR to reprocess the PCR reads, holding one entry per CDR3 protein. The sample lists hundreds of thousands of distinct CDR3 sequences, roughly 50% occurring once. The genes are TRBV20-1 and TRBJ2-7; maybe TRBD1 (6 bases). Input material: blood. The TCR was taken from a girl between 10 and 17 years old with multiple sclerosis. The CDR3 DNA reads TGCAGTGCTAGACCTAATCCGGGACACACCGGCTCCTACGAGCAGTACTTC. Its protein product is CSARPNPGHTGSYEQYF.